A selection of T cell receptor beta chains follows, all from one sample in a study of CD8 T cells in Susac syndrome. Each CDR3 protein gets one entry after TCRdb re-called the immunoSEQ multiplex PCR reads with MiXCR. Among just over 150,000 distinct CDR3 sequences listed, roughly 95% were seen once. The sample taken for sequencing was CD4+ T cells from PBMCs. The receptors were gathered from a human donor with Susac syndrome. CDR3s include the opening cysteine and the closing phenylalanine or tryptophan. For some rows the clone size is stated as once, few or many, or as a class when expanded; others skip it.

clone_size | v_call | cdr3_length | cdr3_aa
. | TRBV5-1 | 14 | CASSLEGTTGELFF
. | TRBV5-6 | 13 | CASSPRGRETQYF
. | TRBV13 | 16 | CASSSFLTGEGEKLFF
. | TRBV29-1 | 13 | CSVERSGNTEAFF
. | TRBV9 | 14 | CASSVSTFQETQYF
. | TRBV20-1 | 11 | CSASDSYGYTF
. | TRBV5-6 | 12 | CASSPGNSPLHF
. | TRBV3-1 | 14 | CASSLGADTYEQYF
few | TRBV5-1 | 14 | CASSASGPAYEQYF
. | TRBV20-1 | 14 | CSVPTSGLTDTQYF
. | TRBV9 | 15 | CASRQSGLRTGELFF
. | TRBV9 | 12 | CASSVLGDTQYF
. | TRBV9 | 14 | CASSVVTPGTEAFF
. | TRBV29-1 | 12 | CSVGQGVEVAFF
. | TRBV9 | 16 | CASSPPARGSYNEQFF
. | TRBV6-1 | 12 | CASSPKGNEQFF
once | TRBV7-9 | 16 | CASSLEGRGSKNIQYF
. | TRBV25-1 | 14 | CASSGAGWTGTQYF
. | TRBV15 | 14 | CATSRDIVGTEAFF
once | TRBV5-1 | 15 | CASSLNGGGDYEQYF
. | TRBV20-1 | 14 | CSARDGRSDQPQHF
. | TRBV12-3/TRBV12-4 | 15 | CASSLLGASGEKLFF
. | TRBV20-1 | 14 | CSARTSAGPDTQYF
. | TRBV3-1 | 14 | CASSQDRGSYEQYF
. | TRBV9 | 15 | CASSVEADSYNEQFF
. | TRBV27 | 16 | CASSSRWTGRDTEAFF
. | TRBV4-2 | 15 | CASSQAGTMPTEAFF
once | TRBV29-1 | 10 | CSVAKGAAFF
. | TRBV14 | 15 | CASSQGTGGAETQYF
. | TRBV27 | 14 | CASSLWDNQETQYF
. | TRBV29-1 | 13 | CSVEDNGNQPQHF
. | TRBV6-5 | 19 | CASSYDGRGRSSYNSPLHF
. | TRBV29-1 | 18 | CSVEDLLRTEPSKETQYF
. | TRBV5-6 | 16 | CASSSIRRQMNTEAFF
. | TRBV29-1 | 11 | CSVRGGYEQYF
. | TRBV3-1 | 14 | CASRLAGAYNEQFF
. | TRBV3-1 | 12 | CASTTGQGEAFF
. | TRBV27 | 15 | CASQTRQDPGNTIYF
. | TRBV20-1 | 14 | CSARESGFNYGYTF
. | TRBV7-9 | 15 | CASSLGGTSTGELFF
. | TRBV20-1 | 12 | CSARAGDQPQHF
. | TRBV24-1 | 12 | CATSGDGTEAFF
. | TRBV29-1 | 12 | CSVVPGPYEQYF
. | TRBV12-3/TRBV12-4 | 15 | CASSKSRGVTGELFF
few | TRBV12-3/TRBV12-4 | 15 | CASSLAGGSYNEQFF
. | TRBV12-3/TRBV12-4 | 15 | CASRPPPGQLYGYTF
. | TRBV6-5 | 13 | CASRGVVNSPLHF
. | TRBV20-1 | 14 | CSARAGGLNQPQHF
. | TRBV7-2 | 14 | CASSLRQGTQPQHF
. | TRBV7-2 | 14 | CASSFGGITGELFF
. | TRBV23-1 | 15 | CASSQGTGRNSPLHF
. | TRBV3-1 | 16 | CASSRVSGGRTDTQYF
. | TRBV12-3/TRBV12-4 | 11 | CASSVGGEQYF